The 5 T cell receptor beta chains below all came from one sample that was sequenced in a study of cytomegalovirus exposure and HLA in healthy donors. The PCR made use of 60 Vbeta and 13 Jbeta primers. The table came from immunoSEQ multiplex PCR; TCRdb's copy has only in-frame clones and leaves some out. The table shows around 120,000 clones, with about 80% occurring only once. The specimen was PBMCs. These receptors were taken from a human donor in good health.

The chain recombines TRBV12-5 with TRBJ2-5; D gene uncertain. The J call is uncertain, as TRBJ2-7 better fits the DNA end. The germline gives CDR1 LGHNT, CDR2 FRNRAP. The CDR3 spans 13 residues. The CDR3 region has the DNA TGTGCTAGTGGTTTGCCCCCCTCCTACGAGCAGTACTTC. Amino acid sequence: CASGLPPSYEQYF.

The chain combines TRBV7-9 with TRBJ1-5, with TRBD1 matching 8 bases. The V gene end was trimmed by 5 bases and the J gene end by 4 bases; junction bases not matched to a gene: 4. The germline CDR1 and CDR2 sequences are SEHNR and FQNEAQ (reference sequence). The CDR3 extends over 14 amino acids. In DNA form, the CDR3 reads TGTGCCAGCAGCCCGAACAGGGGGAATCAGCCCCAGCATTTT. This gives the protein CASSPNRGNQPQHF.

The rearrangement links TRBV7-2 to TRBJ2-4, with 8 bases identical to TRBD1. The CDR3 spans 17 residues. Germline values: CDR1 SGHTA, CDR2 FQGNSA. V shed 5 bases, J shed 2 bases, and the junction held 11 bases outside the gene matches. The chain's CDR3 is CASSDNRGARSKNIQYF. Here the CDR3 DNA reads TGTGCCAGCAGCGATAACAGGGGGGCGAGGTCCAAAAACATTCAGTACTTC.

This clone is a singleton in its sample. V is TRBV10-1 and J is TRBJ2-4; D may be TRBD2 (5 bases). The CDR3 consists of 17 residues. Germline values: CDR1 WNHNN, CDR2 SYGVQD (reference sequence). V was cut by 3 bases and J by 0 bases, with 15 bases left in between. The CDR3 reads CASSDRSGPVAKNIQYF. The CDR3 nucleotides are TGCGCCAGCAGTGACCGAAGCGGACCTGTAGCCAAAAACATTCAGTACTTC.

V usage is TRBV27 and J usage is TRBJ2-7; 7 nucleotides align to TRBD2. The CDR3 loop spans 14 amino acids. V gave up 3 bases and J gave up 3 bases; unmatched junction bases: 5. Germline assignment: CDR1 MNHEY and CDR2 SMNVEV (reference sequence). CDR3 DNA sequence: TGTGCCAGCAGTTTCGCAGGCGGGGGCTACGAGCAGTACTTC. It translates to CASSFAGGGYEQYF.